This TCR beta chain stems from a study of glioma-infiltrating T cells. General observations from the study: Tissue and blood shared very few CDR3 sequences.

CDR1 MNHNS and CDR2 SASEGT come from the germline V gene. Trimming took 6 bases from V and 10 from J; bases not matched to a gene: 7. This CDR3 has 14 amino acids. This clonotype was seen repeatedly, ten times or more. Its target is not known. Amplification of TCR alpha and beta CDR3 regions from RNA used iRepertoire nested multiplex PCR. Each CDR3 protein gets one entry after TCRdb re-called the multiplex PCR reads with MiXCR. The sample holds around 130,000 distinct CDR3 sequences, 24% seen once. The chain recombines TRBV6-1 with TRBJ2-1, with 12 bases lining up with TRBD2. Sequenced sample: glioma tissue, nonneoplastic brain tissue, or PBMCs (not recorded which). This clonotype originated in a human donor with low-grade glioma or glioblastoma, undergoing nonglioma brain surgery, or in good health (not recorded which). CDR3 in DNA: TGTGCCAGCAGAAAACTAGCGGGGGGCTTCGAGCAGTTCTTC. Its translation is CASRKLAGGFEQFF.